Listed here are 16 T cell receptor beta chains from one sample, sequenced in a study of blood T cell repertoires in COVID-19. The table came from immunoSEQ multiplex PCR; TCRdb's copy has only in-frame clones and leaves some out. The repertoire holds more than 300,000 clones, with under 95% as singletons. Sequencing was done on a sample of PBMCs or T cells enriched from blood (not recorded which). The receptor set was obtained from a woman in her 30s who had recovered from COVID-19.

The chain has TRBV19 and TRBJ1-1; 8 bases agree with TRBD1. CDR1 is LNHDA, CDR2 SQIVND, per germline (reference sequence). This CDR3 has 15 amino acids. Trimming cost V 7 bases and J 11 bases; bases outside gene matches: 18. This chain's CDR3 is CASKFGGQGASGAFF. The CDR3 DNA follows: TGTGCCAGTAAGTTCGGCGGACAGGGCGCTAGTGGGGCTTTCTTT.

The chain has TRBV19 and TRBJ2-3; TRBD1 aligns across 7 bases. CDR1 and CDR2 (germline): LNHDA, SQIVND (reference sequence). The CDR3 totals 14 residues. Trimming at V came to 8 bases and at J to 2 bases, leaving 7 bases not matched to a gene. The CDR3 region has the DNA TGTGCCAGTCGACAGGGTTCAAACACAGATACGCAGTATTTT. This gives the protein CASRQGSNTDTQYF.

This clone was seen only once. The genes are TRBV4-3 and TRBJ1-5; 8 nucleotides match TRBD1. CDR1 and CDR2 from the germline V gene are LGHNA and YSLEER. This CDR3 region has 17 residues. The V and J ends lost 4 bases and 5 bases, in that order; junction bases with no gene match: 13. For the CDR3, the DNA is TGCGCCAGCAGCCCAGATAAGAACAGGGGGAAAGATCAGCCCCAGCATTTT. Translating gives CASSPDKNRGKDQPQHF.

This sequence joins TRBV6-5 and TRBJ1-5, with TRBD1 matching 7 bases. The CDR3 spans 12 residues. Germline-derived CDR1 and CDR2 are MNHEY and SVGAGI. Unmatched junction bases numbered 4, after V lost 8 bases and J lost 6 bases. The CDR3 reads CASDRVGQPQHF. DNA for the CDR3: TGTGCCAGCGACAGGGTCGGTCAGCCCCAGCATTTT.

The genes are TRBV7-2 and TRBJ2-4, with D perhaps TRBD2 (5 bases). Between the trimmed V and J ends, which lost 7 bases and 0 bases, there was a span of 10 bases. The CDR3 covers 14 residues. Germline V gene lookup returns CDR1 SGHTA and CDR2 FQGNSA. Here the CDR3 DNA reads TGTGCCAGCACCCCCGAGGGAGCCAAAAACATTCAGTACTTC. Protein: CASTPEGAKNIQYF.

The J gene is TRBJ2-2, the V gene TRBV7-3; 8 positions match TRBD1. Germline loops: CDR1 SGHTA, CDR2 FQGTGA. The trim removed 5 bases at V and 6 bases at J, leaving 17 bases unmatched. This CDR3 contains 18 residues. The CDR3 spells CASSLNSLGQGQSGELFF. As DNA, the CDR3 is TGTGCCAGCAGCCTGAACTCCCTCGGACAGGGCCAATCCGGGGAGCTGTTTTTT.

This sequence joins TRBV19 and TRBJ2-3, with 12 positions matching TRBD1. This CDR3 comprises 17 residues. After removal of 4 bases from V and 4 bases from J, the junction contained 9 bases not matched to a gene. In germline, CDR1 is LNHDA, CDR2 SQIVND (reference sequence). The CDR3 region has the DNA TGTGCCAGTAGTACTCGAACCGGGACAGGGGGCGCAGATACGCAGTATTTT. This translates into CASSTRTGTGGADTQYF.

This clone turned up a few times. The chain employs TRBV19 and TRBJ2-7; 7 bases align to TRBD2. The germline CDR1 and CDR2 sequences are LNHDA and SQIVND (reference sequence). The CDR3 is 16 amino acids. Germline trimming cut 4 bases from V and 4 bases from J; bases unmatched to any gene: 13. Here the CDR3 DNA reads TGTGCCAGTAGTAGGTCAGCGGGAACGACGACTTACGAGCAGTACTTC. Translating it yields CASSRSAGTTTYEQYF.

The V gene is TRBV18, the J gene TRBJ1-1; D might be TRBD1 (6 bases). Per the germline V gene, CDR1 is KGHSH and CDR2 is LQKENI. This CDR3 is built from 12 residues. Trimming pared 1 base from V and 11 bases from J, leaving 11 bases between. CDR3 amino acids: CASSPQGEWAFF. Here the CDR3 DNA reads TGTGCCAGCTCACCACAGGGGGAATGGGCTTTCTTT.

The rearrangement uses TRBV5-8 and TRBJ2-7; 9 bases map to TRBD2. J was trimmed by 7 bases and V by 2 bases; bases with no gene match: 10. CDR3 size: 15 residues. Germline V gene sequence: CDR1 SGHTS, CDR2 YDEGEE. The CDR3: CASSFVREGFGEQYF. The CDR3 DNA reads TGTGCCAGCAGCTTCGTGCGGGAGGGTTTTGGAGAGCAGTACTTC.

The chain couples TRBV18 to TRBJ1-6; no firm D call. The ends were cut back, 2 bases at V and 0 bases at J, with 8 bases in the middle. This CDR3 has 16 amino acids. Germline lookup yields CDR1 KGHSH and CDR2 LQKENI. The CDR3 here is CASSPNFRSYNSPLHF. The CDR3 DNA follows: TGTGCCAGCTCACCAAACTTTCGCTCCTATAATTCACCCCTCCACTTT.

Concerning this clone itself: Additional DNA sequences in this sample encode the identical CDR3. The V call is TRBV18, the J call TRBJ2-3; D gene ambiguous. The germline gives CDR1 KGHSH, CDR2 LQKENI. V lost 3 bases and J lost 0, with 4 bases in between. The CDR3 loop spans 13 amino acids. CDR3 amino acids: CASSPSSTDTQYF. CDR3 nucleotides: TGTGCCAGCTCACCCTCTAGCACAGATACGCAGTATTTT.

This sequence joins TRBV4-1 and TRBJ2-1, with TRBD1 matching 7 bases. CDR3 length: 13 residues. J was trimmed by 8 bases and V by 1 base; bases with no gene match: 2. The V gene's germline CDR1 is MGHRA and CDR2 YSYEKL. The CDR3 DNA is TGCGCCAGCAGCCAAGTACAGGGGTATGAGCAGTTCTTC. It is translated as CASSQVQGYEQFF.

The rearrangement links TRBV23-1 to TRBJ1-1; D gene uncertain. TRBV23-1 is an ORF, with its function uncertain. The V end was cut by 4 bases, the J end by 1 base, with 13 bases between. CDR3 length: 15 residues. As DNA, the CDR3 is TGCGCCAGCAGTCCTTCGAGGAGATCGAACACTGAAGCTTTCTTT. As protein: CASSPSRRSNTEAFF.

The rearrangement links TRBV2 to TRBJ2-2, with D maybe TRBD2 (5 bases). Trimming cost V 6 bases and J 4 bases, with 12 bases left between them. There are 14 residues in the CDR3. Germline values: CDR1 SNHLY, CDR2 FYNNEI. CDR3 nucleotide sequence: TGTGCCAGCAGAATAGGGAGTACCACCGGGGAGCTGTTTTTT. It is translated as CASRIGSTTGELFF.

J is TRBJ1-2 and V is TRBV27; D not certain. The V gene lost 4 bases and the J gene lost 8 bases, with 11 bases spanning the gap. This CDR3 region has 12 residues. In germline, CDR1 is MNHEY, CDR2 SMNVEV (reference sequence). The CDR3 bases are TGTGCCAGCAGTTCGGCAGAGGGCGGCTACACCTTC. Residues: CASSSAEGGYTF.